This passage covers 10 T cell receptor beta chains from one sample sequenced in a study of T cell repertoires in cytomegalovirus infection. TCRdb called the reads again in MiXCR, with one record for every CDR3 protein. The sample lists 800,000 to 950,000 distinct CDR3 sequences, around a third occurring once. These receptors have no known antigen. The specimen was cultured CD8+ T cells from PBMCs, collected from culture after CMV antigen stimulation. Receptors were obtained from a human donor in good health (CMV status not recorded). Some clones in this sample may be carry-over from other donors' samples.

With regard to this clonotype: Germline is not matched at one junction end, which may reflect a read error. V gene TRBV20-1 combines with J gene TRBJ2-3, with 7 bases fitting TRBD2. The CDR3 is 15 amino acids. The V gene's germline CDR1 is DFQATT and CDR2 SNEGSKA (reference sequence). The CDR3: CSAREGAGFTDTLYF. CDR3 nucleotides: TGCAGTGCTAGAGAGGGAGCGGGGTTCACAGATACGCTGTATTTT.

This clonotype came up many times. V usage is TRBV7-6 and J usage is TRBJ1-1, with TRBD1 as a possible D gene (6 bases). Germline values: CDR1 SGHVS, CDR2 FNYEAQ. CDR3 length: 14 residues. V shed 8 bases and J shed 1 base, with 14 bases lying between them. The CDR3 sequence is CASSPGTPNTEAFF. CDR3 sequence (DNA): TGTGCCAGCTCACCCGGGACACCGAACACTGAAGCTTTCTTT.

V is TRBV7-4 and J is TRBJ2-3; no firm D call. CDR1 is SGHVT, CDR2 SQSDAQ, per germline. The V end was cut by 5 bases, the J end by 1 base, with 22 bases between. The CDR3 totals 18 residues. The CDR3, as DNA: TGTGCCAGCAGCCCCACATTAGCCATTAAGCTCGGCACAGATACGCAGTATTTT. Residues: CASSPTLAIKLGTDTQYF.

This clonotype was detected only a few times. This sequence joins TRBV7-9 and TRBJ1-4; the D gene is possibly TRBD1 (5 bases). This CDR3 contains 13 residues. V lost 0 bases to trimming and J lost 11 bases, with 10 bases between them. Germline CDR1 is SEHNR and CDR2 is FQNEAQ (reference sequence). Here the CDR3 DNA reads TGTGCCAGCAGCTTAGCTTCGGCAGGGAAACTGTTTTTT. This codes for CASSLASAGKLFF.

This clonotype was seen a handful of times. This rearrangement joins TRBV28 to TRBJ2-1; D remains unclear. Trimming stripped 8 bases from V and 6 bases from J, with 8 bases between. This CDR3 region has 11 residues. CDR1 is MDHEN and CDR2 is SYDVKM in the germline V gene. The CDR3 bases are TGTGCCAGCGGCGTTCCCAATGAGCAGTTCTTC. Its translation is CASGVPNEQFF.

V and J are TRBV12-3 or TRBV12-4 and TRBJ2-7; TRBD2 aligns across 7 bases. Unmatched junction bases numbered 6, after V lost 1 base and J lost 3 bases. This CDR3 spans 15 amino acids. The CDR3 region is CASSLGLADDYEQYV. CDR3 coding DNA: TGTGCCAGCAGTTTAGGGCTAGCGGACGACTACGAGCAGTACGTC.

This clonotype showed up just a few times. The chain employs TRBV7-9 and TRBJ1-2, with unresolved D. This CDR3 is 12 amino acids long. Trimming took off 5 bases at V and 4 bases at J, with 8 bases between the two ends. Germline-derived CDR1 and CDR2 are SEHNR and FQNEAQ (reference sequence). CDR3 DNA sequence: TGTGCCAGCAGCGCCAACTCCTATGGCTACACCTTC. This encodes CASSANSYGYTF.

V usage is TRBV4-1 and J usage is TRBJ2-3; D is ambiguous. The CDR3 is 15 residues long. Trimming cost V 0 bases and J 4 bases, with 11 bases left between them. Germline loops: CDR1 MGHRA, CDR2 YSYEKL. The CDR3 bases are TGCGCCAGCAGCCAAGAGGAGTTTGGGGCAGATACGCAGTATTTT. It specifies CASSQEEFGADTQYF.

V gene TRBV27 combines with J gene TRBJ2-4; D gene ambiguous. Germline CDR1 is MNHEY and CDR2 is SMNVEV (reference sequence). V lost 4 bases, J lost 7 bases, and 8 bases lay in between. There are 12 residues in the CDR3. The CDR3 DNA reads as TGTGCCAGCAGTTCTGCGCCTAACATTCAGTACTTC. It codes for CASSSAPNIQYF.

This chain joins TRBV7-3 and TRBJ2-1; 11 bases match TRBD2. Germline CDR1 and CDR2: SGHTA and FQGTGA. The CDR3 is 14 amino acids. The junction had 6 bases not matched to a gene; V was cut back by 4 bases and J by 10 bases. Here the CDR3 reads CASSYSGGAGEQFF. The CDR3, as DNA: TGTGCCAGCAGCTATAGCGGGGGGGCCGGGGAGCAGTTCTTC. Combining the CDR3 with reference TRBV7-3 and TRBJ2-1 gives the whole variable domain GAGVSQTPSNKVTEKGKYVELRCDPISGHTALYWYRQSLGQGPEFLIYFQGTGAADDSGLPNDRFFAVRPEGSVSTLKIQRTERGDSAVYLCASSYSGGAGEQFFGPGTRLTVL.